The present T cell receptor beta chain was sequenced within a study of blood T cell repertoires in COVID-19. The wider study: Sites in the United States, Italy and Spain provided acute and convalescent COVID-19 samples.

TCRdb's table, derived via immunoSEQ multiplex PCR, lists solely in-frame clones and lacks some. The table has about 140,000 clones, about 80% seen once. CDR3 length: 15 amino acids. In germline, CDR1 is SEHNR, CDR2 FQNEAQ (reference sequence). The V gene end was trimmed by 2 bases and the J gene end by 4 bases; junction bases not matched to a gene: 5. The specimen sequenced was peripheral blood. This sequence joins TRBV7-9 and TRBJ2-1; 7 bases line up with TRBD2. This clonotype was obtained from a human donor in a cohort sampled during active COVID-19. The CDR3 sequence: CASSLSASGYNEQFF. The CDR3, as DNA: TGTGCCAGCAGCTTATCGGCTAGCGGATACAATGAGCAGTTCTTC.